This entry lists 9 T cell receptor beta chains sequenced from one sample in a study of T cells of healthy individuals (dated by TCRdb to the late 2010s). Library creation used 5' RACE. TCRdb records Illumina MiSeq as the sequencer. The public reads were run again by TCRdb, first through fastp at Q25 and then through MiXCR, and only productive beta chains were kept. Rows with one shared CDR3 protein collapse into an entry with the most common genes and DNA. The sample table records 63,000 or so distinct CDR3 sequences; around 15% of these occur just once. The top ten clones comprise around 5% of the sample. The source is a human donor in good health.

This clonotype was seen once. The chain has TRBV6-4 and TRBJ1-1; possibly TRBD1 for D (5 bases). CDR3 length: 16 residues. V lost 2 bases and J lost 2, with 15 bases in between. Germline V gene lookup returns CDR1 MRHNA and CDR2 SNTAGT. CDR3 amino acids: CASSDRGPPLNTEAFF. Here the CDR3 DNA reads TGTGCCAGCAGTGACCGGGGACCGCCCTTAAACACTGAAGCTTTCTTT.

The chain combines TRBV12-5 with TRBJ2-2; D not certain. V was cut by 0 bases and J by 3 bases, with 5 bases left in between. Germline loops: CDR1 LGHNT, CDR2 FRNRAP. CDR3 length: 14 residues. This CDR3 reads CASGLVAYTGELFF. CDR3 nucleotide sequence: TGTGCTAGTGGTTTGGTAGCGTACACCGGGGAGCTGTTTTTT.

In this sample, this clonotype is medium-sized. This chain uses TRBV28 with TRBJ2-2; the D gene could be TRBD1 or TRBD2 (5 bases each). Germline-derived CDR1 and CDR2 are MDHEN and SYDVKM. The CDR3 totals 15 residues. The V end was cut by 2 bases, the J end by 3 bases, with 10 bases between. The CDR3: CASSLAGRDTGELFF. The CDR3, as DNA: TGTGCCAGCAGTTTAGCGGGCAGGGACACCGGGGAGCTGTTTTTT.

This clonotype appeared a few times. V is TRBV7-2 and J is TRBJ2-3; D remains unclear. Trimming took 4 bases from V and 0 from J, leaving 14 bases between them. The CDR3 length is 16 residues. The V gene's germline CDR1 is SGHTA and CDR2 FQGNSA. CDR3 in amino acids: CASSSYLEPSTDTQYF. The CDR3 nucleotides are TGTGCCAGCAGCTCCTATCTAGAACCTAGCACAGATACGCAGTATTTT.

The table lists this clonotype with many counts. The chain links TRBV30 to TRBJ1-1, with no clear D. Germline-derived CDR1 and CDR2 are GTSNPN and SVGIG (reference sequence). CDR3 length: 8 residues. The V end was cut by 7 bases, the J end by 7 bases, with 4 bases between. CDR3 region: CALDEAFF. The CDR3 DNA reads as TGTGCCTTAGATGAAGCTTTCTTT.

This clonotype was seen repeatedly, ten times or more. This chain uses TRBV6-2 or TRBV6-3 with TRBJ2-7; 8 bases agree with TRBD1. The junction had 4 bases not matched to a gene; V was cut back by 4 bases and J by 2 bases. In germline, CDR1 is MNHEY, CDR2 SVGEGT. The CDR3 is 14 amino acids. CDR3 region: CASSLWTGPYEQYF. In nucleotides, the CDR3 is TGTGCCAGCAGTTTATGGACAGGGCCCTACGAGCAGTACTTC.

The sample holds many counts of this clonotype. This chain joins TRBV29-1 and TRBJ1-2; weak D call: TRBD1 (5 bases). Trimming removed 4 bases at V and 10 bases at J, with 13 bases between. CDR3 length: 11 residues. Germline V CDR1 and CDR2: SQVTM, ANQGSEA. CDR3 sequence (DNA): TGCAGCGTTGCAAGGGGAGGGTCCTACACCTTC. Protein sequence: CSVARGGSYTF.

This clonotype has at least ten counts. This chain uses TRBV29-1 with TRBJ1-2; D perhaps matches TRBD1 (5 bases). Trimming left V 8 bases short and J 1 base short, with 17 bases between. Germline CDR1 SQVTM, CDR2 ANQGSEA. The CDR3 loop spans 14 amino acids. The CDR3 nucleotides read TGCAGCCCCAGAAGTGGGGGGGTTAACTATGGCTACACCTTC. Its translation: CSPRSGGVNYGYTF.

This rearrangement joins TRBV7-3 to TRBJ2-2; TRBD1 aligns across 9 bases. The CDR3 spans 16 residues. The V gene's germline CDR1 is SGHTA and CDR2 FQGTGA. V lost 5 bases, J lost 5 bases, and 9 bases stayed unmatched. The CDR3 protein is CASSPPGQGTTGELFF. CDR3 nucleotides: TGTGCCAGCAGCCCACCGGGACAGGGTACGACCGGGGAGCTGTTTTTT.